This T cell receptor (beta chain) was sequenced for a study of tumour-infiltrating T cells in Burkitt lymphoma. Study details: Productive clonality predicted overall and progression-free survival.

Assay: immunoSEQ multiplex PCR; the TCRdb copy retains only in-frame clones and omits some. The sample contains just under 8,000 clones, roughly 73% of which appear only once. The TCR was taken from a human donor with diffuse large B-cell lymphoma. Sequenced: tumor tissue.

CDR3 amino acids: CASSPIAGSSTDTQYF. In DNA form, the CDR3 reads TGTGCCAGCAGCCCCATAGCGGGGTCTAGCACAGATACGCAGTATTTT. The chain carries TRBV13 and TRBJ2-3; 8 positions agree with TRBD2. The CDR3 loop spans 16 amino acids. V gave up 5 bases and J gave up 0 bases; unmatched junction bases: 7. CDR1 is PRHDT and CDR2 is FYEKMQ in the germline V gene (reference sequence).